The 26 T cell receptor beta chains reported below all come from one sample, sequenced in a study of blood T cell repertoires in COVID-19. The table came from immunoSEQ multiplex PCR; TCRdb's copy has only in-frame clones and leaves some out. The sample has almost 350,000 clones; more than 70% are singletons. Sample: peripheral blood. All receptors come from a woman aged 60-70 years with COVID-19, enrolled during active disease.

The chain's CDR3 is CSVQPGTGDGYTF. The CDR3 region has the DNA TGCAGCGTCCAACCCGGGACAGGGGATGGCTACACCTTC. The genes are TRBV29-1 and TRBJ1-2, with 10 bases aligning to TRBD1. V lost 6 bases and J lost 6; bases outside the gene matches: 7. From germline, CDR1 is SQVTM and CDR2 ANQGSEA. The CDR3 contains 13 residues.

This chain links TRBV2 with TRBJ1-2, with D tentatively TRBD1 (6 bases). Trimming removed 7 bases from V and 4 bases from J, with 13 bases in between. This CDR3 contains 13 residues. Germline-derived CDR1 and CDR2 are SNHLY and FYNNEI. The CDR3 nucleotides are TGTGCCAGCACTTACAGGGAAGGCTATGGCTACACCTTC. This gives the protein CASTYREGYGYTF. The full variable domain, its missing parts supplied by reference TRBV2 and TRBJ1-2, is EPEVTQTPSHQVTQMGQEVILRCVPISNHLYFYWYRQILGQKVEFLVSFYNNEISEKSEIFDDQFSVERPDGSNFTLKIRSTKLEDSAMYFCASTYREGYGYTFGSGTRLTVV.

V usage is TRBV2 and J usage is TRBJ2-1, with TRBD2 as a possible D gene (6 bases). This CDR3 is built from 14 residues. V was shortened by 6 bases and J by 2 bases, with 11 bases between the two germline ends. Germline CDR1 SNHLY, CDR2 FYNNEI. The CDR3 bases are TGTGCCAGCAGGTTGGAGGGACCCTACAATGAGCAGTTCTTC. Its protein product is CASRLEGPYNEQFF.

The chain is built from TRBV4-2 and TRBJ1-4; TRBD1 aligns across 7 bases. The V segment lost 0 bases and the J segment 4 bases; nucleotides outside the gene matches: 8. The CDR3 totals 17 residues. The germline V gene encodes CDR1 LGHNA and CDR2 YNFKEQ. The DNA for the CDR3 is TGTGCCAGCAGCCAAGAGGGCCGACAGGGAGGTAATGAAAAACTGTTTTTT. It is translated as CASSQEGRQGGNEKLFF.

The V call is TRBV5-1, the J call TRBJ1-1, with D possibly being TRBD1 (6 bases). The germline gives CDR1 SGHRS, CDR2 YFSETQ. The CDR3 has 14 residues. Deletions cut 4 bases from V and 2 bases from J, with 12 bases between. DNA of the CDR3: TGCGCCAGCAGCGCAACGACAGGTAACACTGAAGCTTTCTTT. Protein product: CASSATTGNTEAFF.

The chain joins TRBV28 to TRBJ1-1; a weak D match, TRBD1 (6 bases). Trimming removed 7 bases from V and 0 bases from J, with 12 bases in between. Germline values: CDR1 MDHEN, CDR2 SYDVKM. The CDR3 sequence is 14 residues long. In DNA form, the CDR3 reads TGTGCCAGCAAAAAGGGGGTCTTGAACACTGAAGCTTTCTTT. Its protein product is CASKKGVLNTEAFF. Full variable domain (remainder filled in from reference TRBV28 and TRBJ1-1): DVKVTQSSRYLVKRTGEKVFLECVQDMDHENMFWYRQDPGLGLRLIYFSYDVKMKEKGDIPEGYSVSREKKERFSLILESASTNQTSMYLCASKKGVLNTEAFFGQGTRLTVV.

The rearrangement links TRBV5-1 to TRBJ2-2, with D perhaps TRBD1 (5 bases). The CDR3 totals 21 residues. Germline CDR1 SGHRS, CDR2 YFSETQ. Trimming stripped 0 bases from V and 0 bases from J, with 24 bases between. The CDR3 DNA follows: TGCGCCAGCAGCTTGGATTCGGTGTGGGTACTCAGGGAAGCGAACACCGGGGAGCTGTTTTTT. Amino acid sequence: CASSLDSVWVLREANTGELFF.

The V and J genes are TRBV11-2 and TRBJ2-7; no reliable D call. V was trimmed by 2 bases and J by 0 bases, leaving 8 bases between them. The CDR3 totals 14 residues. Germline V gene sequence: CDR1 SGHAT, CDR2 FQNNGV. This CDR3 is CASSLLTGSYEQYF. In nucleotides, the CDR3 is TGTGCCAGCAGCTTACTTACCGGCTCCTACGAGCAGTACTTC.

This chain uses TRBV28 with TRBJ1-2, with D tentatively TRBD1 (5 bases). CDR3 length: 15 residues. V lost 3 bases, J lost 6 bases, and 17 bases lay in between. Germline lookup yields CDR1 MDHEN and CDR2 SYDVKM. CDR3 amino acids: CASSFGGTTTHGYTF. The CDR3 DNA reads TGTGCCAGCAGTTTCGGGGGGACGACTACACATGGCTACACCTTC.

The chain employs TRBV6-5 and TRBJ1-2, with 10 bases matching TRBD1. Germline CDR1 is MNHEY and CDR2 is SVGAGI. The CDR3 is 13 residues long. V shed 6 bases, J shed 6 bases, and the junction held 4 bases outside the gene matches. CDR3 amino acids: CASSPDRGDGYTF. CDR3 nucleotide sequence: TGTGCCAGCAGCCCGGACAGGGGGGATGGCTACACCTTC.

This clone came up once. The chain couples TRBV7-9 to TRBJ1-6, with D unclear. Germline V gene lookup returns CDR1 SEHNR and CDR2 FQNEAQ (reference sequence). The CDR3 sequence is 15 residues long. V dropped 2 bases and J dropped 0 bases, with 5 bases sitting between them. CDR3 DNA: TGTGCCAGCAGCTTACTAAGCTCCTATAATTCACCCCTCCACTTT. Translating it yields CASSLLSSYNSPLHF.

The chain combines TRBV5-1 with TRBJ2-5, with D tentatively TRBD1 (5 bases). With 4 bases removed from V and 0 bases from J, the gap between germline ends came to 10 bases. CDR3 length: 14 residues. Germline assignment: CDR1 SGHRS and CDR2 YFSETQ. The CDR3 here is CASSHRQNQETQYF. CDR3 nucleotide sequence: TGCGCCAGCAGCCACCGACAGAACCAAGAGACCCAGTACTTC.

The chain links TRBV18 to TRBJ1-2; maybe TRBD1 (6 bases). This CDR3 is 13 amino acids long. Trimming left V 5 bases short and J 4 bases short, with 11 bases between. Germline V CDR1 and CDR2: KGHSH, LQKENI. This CDR3 is CASSSEGVYGYTF. CDR3 sequence (DNA): TGTGCCAGCTCATCAGAGGGGGTCTATGGCTACACCTTC.

The V and J genes are TRBV6-5 and TRBJ2-7; D possibly corresponds to TRBD1 (6 bases). Trimming removed 6 bases at V and 0 bases at J, with 12 bases between. This CDR3 is 14 amino acids long. Germline loops: CDR1 MNHEY, CDR2 SVGAGI. CDR3 protein: CASSPGALSYEQYF. DNA for the CDR3: TGTGCCAGCAGCCCAGGGGCCCTCTCCTACGAGCAGTACTTC.

The DNA for the CDR3 is TGTGCCAGCAGTTCACAGGGGGCGCATCATCAGCCCCAGCATTTT. It encodes CASSSQGAHHQPQHF. V usage is TRBV7-6 and J usage is TRBJ1-5; 9 bases match TRBD1. This CDR3 comprises 15 residues. The trim removed 6 bases at V and 5 bases at J, leaving 8 bases unmatched. CDR1 is SGHVS, CDR2 FNYEAQ, per germline.

The chain employs TRBV30 and TRBJ1-2, with 10 bases identical to TRBD1. V shed 7 bases, J shed 8 bases, and the junction held 4 bases outside the gene matches. Germline V lookup: CDR1 GTSNPN, CDR2 SVGIG (reference sequence). CDR3 size: 11 residues. CDR3 coding DNA: TGTGCCTTAGGACAGGGGGTAGGCTACACCTTC. Protein sequence: CALGQGVGYTF.

This chain links TRBV7-9 with TRBJ2-7; 7 nucleotides match TRBD1. Trimming took 2 bases from V and 0 from J; bases not matched to a gene: 7. The CDR3 is 16 amino acids. CDR1 is SEHNR, CDR2 FQNEAQ, per germline (reference sequence). DNA for the CDR3: TGTGCCAGCAGCTTATCTGTGAGGGGGCCCTCCTACGAGCAGTACTTC. It codes for CASSLSVRGPSYEQYF.

The chain combines TRBV12-3 or TRBV12-4 with TRBJ1-1; tentatively, D is TRBD1 (5 bases). The V gene lost 3 bases and the J gene lost 5 bases, with 10 bases spanning the gap. This CDR3 spans 13 amino acids. The DNA for the CDR3 is TGTGCCAGCAGTTTTTGGGGCCGAACTGAAGCTTTCTTT. Its protein is CASSFWGRTEAFF.

This clone was picked up one time. Other nucleotide sequences from this sample produce the same CDR3. This sequence joins TRBV9 and TRBJ2-7; TRBD1 matches at 7 bases. The CDR3 loop spans 12 amino acids. Germline values: CDR1 SGDLS, CDR2 YYNGEE. The V gene end was trimmed by 3 bases and the J gene end by 3 bases; junction bases not matched to a gene: 0. The CDR3 loop reads CASSGDSYEQYF. Here the CDR3 DNA reads TGTGCCAGCAGCGGGGACAGCTACGAGCAGTACTTC.

The V call is TRBV5-1, the J call TRBJ2-3; TRBD1 matches at 7 bases. CDR3 size: 16 residues. Germline loops: CDR1 SGHRS, CDR2 YFSETQ. With 3 bases clipped from V and 0 bases from J, the junction kept 7 bases outside the gene matches. The CDR3 loop is CASSSRGQISTDTQYF. CDR3 nucleotides: TGCGCCAGCAGCTCTAGGGGACAGATCAGCACAGATACGCAGTATTTT.

In the case of this clone: In the same sample, other DNA sequences code for this CDR3. V gene TRBV9 combines with J gene TRBJ2-7; weak D call: TRBD1 (6 bases). V was pared by 0 bases and J by 2 bases, with 9 bases between. The CDR3 covers 14 residues. From germline, CDR1 is SGDLS and CDR2 YYNGEE. This chain's CDR3 is CASSVGGGAYEQYF. Here the CDR3 DNA reads TGTGCCAGCAGCGTAGGAGGGGGTGCCTACGAGCAGTACTTC.

This clone appeared once. V usage is TRBV9 and J usage is TRBJ2-1; 7 bases line up with TRBD2. Germline loops: CDR1 SGDLS, CDR2 YYNGEE. The CDR3 has 14 residues. The V gene end was trimmed by 4 bases and the J gene end by 8 bases; junction bases not matched to a gene: 9. CDR3 coding DNA: TGTGCCAGCAGCCCCGGGGAGGGGCGGGATGAGCAGTTCTTC. Translated, it gives CASSPGEGRDEQFF.

The rearrangement uses TRBV6-1 and TRBJ2-6; 9 positions match TRBD2. CDR1 and CDR2 from the germline V gene are MNHNS and SASEGT. V lost 1 base, J lost 2 bases, and 12 bases stayed unmatched. The CDR3 is 20 residues long. The CDR3 here is CASSEDPSGVGSPGANVLTF. The CDR3 DNA reads TGTGCCAGCAGTGAAGACCCTAGCGGGGTGGGAAGCCCTGGGGCCAACGTCCTGACTTTC.

This chain connects TRBV15 to TRBJ2-6; D remains ambiguous. V shed 2 bases and J shed 2 bases, with 4 bases lying between them. The CDR3 length is 14 residues. Germline V gene sequence: CDR1 LNHNV, CDR2 YYDKDF (reference sequence). CDR3 DNA: TGTGCCACCAGCAGACAAACTGGGGCCAACGTCCTGACTTTC. This gives the protein CATSRQTGANVLTF.

The CDR3 coding sequence is TGTGCCAGCAGGCATCAGGGCATCGAGCAGTACTTC. Translating it yields CASRHQGIEQYF. This chain links TRBV28 with TRBJ2-7; D possibly corresponds to TRBD1 (5 bases). With 6 bases removed from V and 6 bases from J, the gap between germline ends came to 12 bases. The CDR3 has 12 amino acids. Looked up from germline, CDR1 is MDHEN and CDR2 is SYDVKM.

The chain combines TRBV19 with TRBJ2-7; 9 positions agree with TRBD1. CDR3 length equals 13 residues. The V gene end was trimmed by 4 bases and the J gene end by 6 bases; junction bases not matched to a gene: 4. Germline CDR1 LNHDA, CDR2 SQIVND (reference sequence). CDR3 nucleotide sequence: TGTGCCAGTAGTAGGGACAGGGCTCTCGAGCAGTACTTC. It translates to CASSRDRALEQYF.